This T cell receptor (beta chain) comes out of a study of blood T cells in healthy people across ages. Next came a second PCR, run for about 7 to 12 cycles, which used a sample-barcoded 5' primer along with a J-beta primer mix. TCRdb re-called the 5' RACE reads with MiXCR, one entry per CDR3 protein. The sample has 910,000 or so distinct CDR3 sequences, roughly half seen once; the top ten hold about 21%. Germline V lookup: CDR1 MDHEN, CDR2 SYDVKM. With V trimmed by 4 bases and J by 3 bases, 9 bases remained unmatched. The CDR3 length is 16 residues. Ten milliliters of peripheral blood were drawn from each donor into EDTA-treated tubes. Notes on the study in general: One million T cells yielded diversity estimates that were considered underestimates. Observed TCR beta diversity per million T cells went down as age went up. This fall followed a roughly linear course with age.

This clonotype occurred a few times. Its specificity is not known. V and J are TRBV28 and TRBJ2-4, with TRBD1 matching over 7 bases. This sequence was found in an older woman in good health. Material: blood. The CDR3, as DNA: TGTGCCAGCAGTTCCCTAGGGGGCTCGGTCAAAAACATTCAGTACTTC. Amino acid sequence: CASSSLGGSVKNIQYF. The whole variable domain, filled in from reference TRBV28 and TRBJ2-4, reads DVKVTQSSRYLVKRTGEKVFLECVQDMDHENMFWYRQDPGLGLRLIYFSYDVKMKEKGDIPEGYSVSREKKERFSLILESASTNQTSMYLCASSSLGGSVKNIQYFGAGTRLSVL.